This T cell receptor beta chain was sequenced in a study of PD-L1 blockade in urothelial cancer. Background on the study: Atezolizumab (1,200 mg intravenously every 3 weeks) began in about 2014 for patients. Blood was analyzed 3 weeks (second dose) and 6 weeks after treatment start.

This clone was recorded once. The CDR3 runs to 13 residues. Germline CDR1 and CDR2: SGHRS and YFSETQ. Unmatched junction bases numbered 3, after V lost 4 bases and J lost 4 bases. This table comes from immunoSEQ multiplex PCR, and its TCRdb copy is limited to in-frame clones, with some not included. The table shows about 52,000 clones, with 60% to 85% occurring only once. The specimen comprised PBMCs, sampled around atezolizumab (anti-PD-L1) treatment. The chain carries TRBV5-1 and TRBJ1-1; 8 bases align to TRBD1. The sequence came from a man in his sixties or seventies with urothelial cancer. CDR3 protein: CASSATGGTEAFF. For the CDR3, the DNA is TGCGCCAGCAGCGCTACAGGGGGCACTGAAGCTTTCTTT.